This section outlines one T cell receptor beta chain sequence together with its context. Its specificity is unknown. This sample stems from a study of PD-L1 blockade in urothelial cancer. Looking at the study overall: Atezolizumab, begun by patients in the mid-2010s, was given at 1,200 mg intravenously every 3 weeks. Patients had undergone 0 to 3 prior chemotherapy regimens. Study-level results: Durable-benefit patients expanded tumor-associated blood clones more at 3 weeks.

The repertoire was sequenced with immunoSEQ multiplex PCR; TCRdb's copy has only in-frame clones and lacks some. The sample records about 86,000 clones, over 65% being singletons. Indicated time point: pretreatment peripheral blood. The input for sequencing was PBMCs, taken around atezolizumab (anti-PD-L1) treatment. This receptor was taken from a man between 60 and 75 years old with urothelial cancer.

The CDR3 DNA is TGCGCCAGCAGCTTAGGAGACAGGAATGAGCAGTTCTTC. This sequence encodes CASSLGDRNEQFF. The chain has TRBV5-1 and TRBJ2-1; weak D call: TRBD1 (6 bases). Germline CDR1 reads SGHRS; CDR2 reads YFSETQ. Deletions cut 2 bases from V and 7 bases from J, with 10 bases between. This CDR3 has 13 residues.